Below are 30 T cell receptor beta chains sequenced from a single sample in a study of beta chain features in type 1 diabetes. Study outcomes and limitations: Among all four CD4+ subsets, Type 1 diabetes patients had TCRB CDR3s that were moderately but significantly shorter.

Their recognized antigens are unknown. Expressed TCRB transcripts were sequenced because the entire RNA isolate underwent reverse transcription. Some clones are missing from TCRdb's copy, which holds only in-frame ones; the method was immunoSEQ multiplex PCR. The sample lists more than 550,000 clones; over 12% were seen once. The sequenced material came from naive CD4+ T cells from blood. The receptors come from a man aged 18 to 29 with type 1 diabetes.

This chain joins TRBV7-9 and TRBJ2-7, with a weak D call TRBD1 (7 bases). The CDR3 length is 15 residues. Between the trimmed V and J ends, which lost 5 bases and 1 base, there was a span of 15 bases. CDR1 and CDR2 (germline): SEHNR, FQNEAQ (reference sequence). The DNA of the CDR3 is TGTGCCAGCAGCCGGGGGCCGGGACAGTCCTACGAGCAGTACTTC. As protein: CASSRGPGQSYEQYF.

This clone was observed a handful of times. The rearrangement uses TRBV25-1 and TRBJ1-6, with 7 nucleotides matching TRBD1. The CDR3 consists of 16 residues. With 6 bases clipped from V and 5 bases from J, the junction kept 10 bases outside the gene matches. CDR1 and CDR2 from the germline V gene are MGHDK and SYGVNS. CDR3 loop: CASSQGEGYDNSPLHF. Written as DNA, the CDR3 is TGTGCCAGCAGCCAGGGGGAGGGCTACGATAATTCACCCCTCCACTTT.

A few counts support this clone. The chain joins TRBV30 to TRBJ2-3; D is unclear. There are 14 residues in the CDR3. The germline V gene has CDR1 GTSNPN and CDR2 SVGIG (reference sequence). Trimming pared 5 bases from V and 5 bases from J, leaving 17 bases between. In nucleotides, the CDR3 is TGTGCCTGGTCAAAAACCGGGCTTGGAGATACGCAGTATTTT. As protein: CAWSKTGLGDTQYF.

This clone was found a few times. This sequence joins TRBV29-1 and TRBJ1-2, with D tentatively TRBD1 (5 bases). The germline V and J ends were trimmed by 1 base and 3 bases, with 9 bases remaining between them. Germline CDR1 and CDR2: SQVTM and ANQGSEA. The CDR3 is made up of 13 amino acids. Written as DNA, the CDR3 is TGCAGCGTTGAAGCGGCCAGGGACTATGGCTACACCTTC. Protein product: CSVEAARDYGYTF.

This clone turned up a few times. V usage is TRBV29-1 and J usage is TRBJ2-1; 13 bases line up with TRBD2. The germline gives CDR1 SQVTM, CDR2 ANQGSEA. The CDR3 consists of 16 residues. The ends lost 5 bases at V and 2 bases at J; junction bases unmatched: 6. CDR3 protein: CSVSGLAGDTYNEQFF. The CDR3 region has the DNA TGCAGCGTTTCCGGACTAGCGGGAGATACCTACAATGAGCAGTTCTTC.

This clone turned up a few times. Mismatch with germline at one junction end may stem from a read error. The J gene is TRBJ1-4, the V gene TRBV6-4; D unclear. CDR1 and CDR2 (germline): MRHNA, SNTAGT. This CDR3 region has 10 residues. CDR3 amino acids: CASSDSAQPF. The CDR3 DNA reads TGTGCCAGCAGTGACTCGGCGCAGCCTTTT.

The rearrangement joins TRBV30 to TRBJ2-7; TRBD2 matches at 13 bases. Germline CDR1 is GTSNPN and CDR2 is SVGIG (reference sequence). The CDR3 runs 17 residues. The V segment lost 1 base and the J segment 0 bases; nucleotides outside the gene matches: 6. In nucleotides, the CDR3 is TGTGCCTGGAGTGCCAGCAGGACTAGCGGGAGCTCCTACGAGCAGTACTTC. Its protein is CAWSASRTSGSSYEQYF.

This chain connects TRBV28 to TRBJ1-6; 7 bases are a match to TRBD1. Germline CDR1 MDHEN, CDR2 SYDVKM. The ends lost 2 bases at V and 0 bases at J; junction bases unmatched: 13. The CDR3 is 20 residues long. The DNA of the CDR3 is TGTGCCAGCAGTTTACCCTGGACAGGTCCCAAGAGCTCCTATAATTCACCCCTCCACTTT. It specifies CASSLPWTGPKSSYNSPLHF.

This clone was observed a few times. The chain uses TRBV2 and TRBJ2-7, with TRBD1 as a possible D gene (6 bases). There are 13 residues in the CDR3. Germline CDR1 and CDR2: SNHLY and FYNNEI. V was clipped by 10 bases and J by 0 bases, with 13 bases between them. The CDR3 region is CATSQGYSYEQYF. Here the CDR3 DNA reads TGTGCCACCTCCCAGGGGTACTCCTACGAGCAGTACTTC.

The chain links TRBV28 to TRBJ2-3; D might be TRBD1 (6 bases). With 3 bases removed from V and 7 bases from J, the gap between germline ends came to 11 bases. The germline gives CDR1 MDHEN, CDR2 SYDVKM. The CDR3 is 13 amino acids. The CDR3 loop reads CASSFYQGNTQYF. As DNA, the CDR3 is TGTGCCAGCAGTTTTTATCAGGGGAATACGCAGTATTTT.

Worth noting for this clone: The sample contains more than one DNA sequence encoding this CDR3. J is TRBJ2-3 and V is TRBV10-3, with 7 bases lining up with TRBD2. This CDR3 is 13 amino acids long. V was pared by 4 bases and J by 5 bases, with 3 bases of the junction left unmatched. Germline CDR1 and CDR2: ENHRY and SYGVKD. CDR3 bases: TGTGCCATCAGTGGGGCTAGCGGAGATACGCAGTATTTT. Translated: CAISGASGDTQYF.

This clone was seen a handful of times. This chain connects TRBV19 to TRBJ2-7; 12 positions agree with TRBD2. Per the germline V gene, CDR1 is LNHDA and CDR2 is SQIVND (reference sequence). V shed 7 bases and J 5 bases; nucleotides not matched to a gene: 9. CDR3 length equals 15 residues. CDR3 region: CASMETSGRLNEQYF. Here the CDR3 DNA reads TGTGCCAGTATGGAGACTAGCGGGAGACTAAACGAGCAGTACTTC.

This clone was found a few times. The rearrangement joins TRBV14 to TRBJ2-5; 12 bases line up with TRBD2. The CDR3 length is 16 residues. Losses at the gene ends were 1 base for V and 5 bases for J; bases not matched to a gene: 5. Germline V lookup: CDR1 SGHDN, CDR2 FVKESK. The CDR3 region has the DNA TGTGCCAGCAGCCAAGGGACTAGCGGGAAGGAGGAGACCCAGTACTTC. Translated: CASSQGTSGKEETQYF.

This clone was detected only once. The CDR3 nucleotides read TGTGCCAGCACGAAGGATAGCAATCAGCCCCAGCATTTT. Its protein is CASTKDSNQPQHF. The rearrangement joins TRBV2 to TRBJ1-5; D uncertain. V was shortened by 7 bases and J by 0 bases, with 7 bases between the two germline ends. CDR1 is SNHLY and CDR2 is FYNNEI in the germline V gene. This CDR3 comprises 13 residues. The full variable domain, rest sourced from reference TRBV2 and TRBJ1-5, is EPEVTQTPSHQVTQMGQEVILRCVPISNHLYFYWYRQILGQKVEFLVSFYNNEISEKSEIFDDQFSVERPDGSNFTLKIRSTKLEDSAMYFCASTKDSNQPQHFGDGTRLSIL.

In its sample, this clone was seen a few times. CDR3: CASSLRQGSYEQYF. CDR3 DNA: TGTGCCAGCAGTCTCCGACAGGGGTCCTACGAGCAGTACTTC. The chain uses TRBV28 and TRBJ2-7; 8 bases are a match to TRBD1. Germline trimming cut 5 bases from V and 1 base from J; bases unmatched to any gene: 4. Germline V gene sequence: CDR1 MDHEN, CDR2 SYDVKM. The CDR3 is 14 amino acids.

The sample holds a few counts of this clone. V and J are TRBV29-1 and TRBJ2-7, with 8 nucleotides matching TRBD1. Per germline, CDR1 SQVTM and CDR2 ANQGSEA. V was pared by 1 base and J by 0 bases, with 11 bases of the junction left unmatched. CDR3 length equals 17 residues. CDR3: CSVEVVETGVSSYEQYF. The CDR3, as DNA: TGCAGCGTTGAAGTCGTGGAGACAGGGGTGAGCTCCTACGAGCAGTACTTC.

This clone appeared a few times. This chain joins TRBV9 and TRBJ2-3; 9 bases are a match to TRBD2. This CDR3 contains 16 residues. After removal of 4 bases from V and 2 bases from J, the junction contained 8 bases not matched to a gene. Germline assignment: CDR1 SGDLS and CDR2 YYNGEE. CDR3 sequence reads: CASSPQSGRYTDTQYF. The CDR3, as DNA: TGTGCCAGCAGCCCCCAAAGCGGGAGGTACACAGATACGCAGTATTTT.

The CDR3 DNA reads TGCGCCAGCAGCCAGGGGAGGAACACTGAAGCTTTCTTT. Its protein product is CASSQGRNTEAFF. The rearrangement joins TRBV4-1 to TRBJ1-1, with no clear D. V lost 3 bases, J lost 1 base, and 6 bases lay in between. Germline V CDR1 and CDR2: MGHRA, YSYEKL. The CDR3 is 13 amino acids.

This clone was counted a few times. The sample has other DNA sequences that encode this CDR3 too. The chain recombines TRBV7-9 with TRBJ1-5; unclear D gene. Germline CDR1 is SEHNR and CDR2 is FQNEAQ (reference sequence). V gave up 5 bases and J gave up 4 bases, with 9 bases separating them. The CDR3 consists of 13 residues. Here the CDR3 DNA reads TGTGCCAGCAGCCTCGACGGGAATCAGCCCCAGCATTTT. Translating it yields CASSLDGNQPQHF.

This sequence joins TRBV15 and TRBJ2-2, with 9 nucleotides matching TRBD1. This CDR3 has 15 residues. Losses at the gene ends were 5 bases for V and 3 bases for J; bases not matched to a gene: 4. Germline-derived CDR1 and CDR2 are LNHNV and YYDKDF (reference sequence). CDR3 sequence (DNA): TGTGCCACCAGCGCCCGGGACAGGGACACCGGGGAGCTGTTTTTT. It is translated as CATSARDRDTGELFF.

The chain carries TRBV5-1 and TRBJ2-7, with D tentatively TRBD1 (6 bases). Germline CDR1 SGHRS, CDR2 YFSETQ. V dropped 2 bases and J dropped 5 bases, with 17 bases sitting between them. CDR3 length: 15 amino acids. DNA of the CDR3: TGCGCCAGCAGCTTCCCGGCAGGGGAAGGTGACGAGCAGTACTTC. Protein: CASSFPAGEGDEQYF.

The CDR3 region is CASRFEFPETQYF. CDR3 nucleotide sequence: TGCGCCAGCAGATTCGAGTTCCCAGAGACCCAGTACTTC. The chain links TRBV5-1 to TRBJ2-5; no clear D. V shed 5 bases and J shed 4 bases, with 12 bases lying between them. The germline V gene has CDR1 SGHRS and CDR2 YFSETQ. The CDR3 is made up of 13 amino acids.

In its sample, this clone was seen a few times. The genes are TRBV27 and TRBJ1-1; 7 bases agree with TRBD1. The junction had 10 bases not matched to a gene; V was cut back by 5 bases and J by 4 bases. CDR1 and CDR2 (germline): MNHEY, SMNVEV (reference sequence). This CDR3 region has 15 residues. In DNA, the CDR3 is TGTGCCAGCAGTCCCTTGACAGGGCGGGTCACTGAAGCTTTCTTT. Its translation: CASSPLTGRVTEAFF.

This clone was counted a few times. The chain joins TRBV7-2 to TRBJ2-7; 11 positions match TRBD1. V gave up 3 bases and J gave up 7 bases; unmatched junction bases: 11. Germline CDR1 SGHTA, CDR2 FQGNSA. This CDR3 comprises 16 residues. DNA of the CDR3: TGTGCCAGCAGCTTGAAAGCTGCGGACAGGGGGCGTGAGCAGTACTTC. Translation: CASSLKAADRGREQYF.

The table lists this clone with a few counts. This chain links TRBV7-2 with TRBJ2-1, with TRBD2 matching over 8 bases. CDR1 SGHTA and CDR2 FQGNSA come from the germline V gene. V trimming: 1 base; J trimming: 6 bases; junction bases outside the gene matches: 8. The CDR3 covers 16 residues. CDR3 nucleotides: TGTGCCAGCAGCTTAGATCCAGCGGGGGTAGTCAATGAGCAGTTCTTC. It encodes CASSLDPAGVVNEQFF.

This clone appeared a few times. The J gene is TRBJ2-5, the V gene TRBV5-1; perhaps TRBD2 as D (5 bases). The CDR3 runs to 13 residues. V dropped 2 bases and J dropped 5 bases, with 10 bases sitting between them. Per the germline V gene, CDR1 is SGHRS and CDR2 is YFSETQ. The DNA for the CDR3 is TGCGCCAGCAGCTTTAACGGGGTGGAGACCCAGTACTTC. Translation: CASSFNGVETQYF.

This clone was observed a handful of times. This sequence joins TRBV15 and TRBJ1-1; D perhaps matches TRBD1 (6 bases). Germline-derived CDR1 and CDR2 are LNHNV and YYDKDF (reference sequence). The CDR3 length is 13 residues. Between the trimmed V and J ends, which lost 8 bases and 6 bases, there was a span of 16 bases. In DNA form, the CDR3 reads TGTGCCACCGGGAACAGGGAACCGCCTGAAGCTTTCTTT. The encoded protein is CATGNREPPEAFF.

This chain links TRBV7-9 with TRBJ2-1; TRBD2 matches 15 bases. The length of the CDR3 is 18 residues. Germline trimming cut 5 bases from V and 8 bases from J; bases unmatched to any gene: 13. CDR1 SEHNR and CDR2 FQNEAQ come from the germline V gene (reference sequence). This CDR3 is CASSPLARTSGRADEQFF. In nucleotides, the CDR3 is TGTGCCAGCAGCCCCCTGGCACGGACTAGCGGGAGGGCCGATGAGCAGTTCTTC.

Concerning this clone itself: This sample includes further DNA sequences coding for the same CDR3. The chain joins TRBV2 to TRBJ2-3; 10 nucleotides agree with TRBD2. CDR3 length: 15 amino acids. The V segment lost 4 bases and the J segment 0 bases; nucleotides outside the gene matches: 1. In germline, CDR1 is SNHLY, CDR2 FYNNEI. The CDR3 nucleotides are TGTGCCAGCAGTGTACTAGCGGGAAGCACAGATACGCAGTATTTT. It translates to CASSVLAGSTDTQYF.

The sample holds a few counts of this clone. This sequence joins TRBV7-2 and TRBJ2-7, with D possibly matching TRBD2 (6 bases). CDR1 is SGHTA, CDR2 FQGNSA, per germline. There are 14 residues in the CDR3. V shed 1 base and J shed 2 bases, with 9 bases lying between them. CDR3 sequence (DNA): TGTGCCAGCAGCTTAGATGGAGGGGCCTACGAGCAGTACTTC. It specifies CASSLDGGAYEQYF.